The 6 T cell receptor beta chains in this list originate from one sample, sequenced in a study of T-cell memory formation after mild COVID-19. Via MiXCR, TCRdb re-called the 5' RACE reads, giving one row per CDR3 protein. The sample holds about 110,000 distinct CDR3 sequences, about an eighth seen once. Sequenced input: PBMCs or a T cell subset sorted from them (not recorded which). The receptors come from an adult woman who had mild COVID-19 (a few samples of this study predate the infection). Cell type and time point are not known.

The chain uses TRBV6-1 and TRBJ1-1; D gene ambiguous. This CDR3 is built from 11 residues. Trimming stripped 6 bases from V and 6 bases from J, with 8 bases between. From germline, CDR1 is MNHNS and CDR2 SASEGT. The CDR3 sequence is CASRGGSEAFF. The CDR3 DNA follows: TGTGCCAGCAGGGGCGGATCTGAAGCTTTCTTT.

This clonotype was observed a few times. The chain recombines TRBV7-9 with TRBJ2-3; D remains ambiguous. V lost 6 bases, J lost 8 bases, and 15 bases lay in between. Germline CDR1 reads SEHNR; CDR2 reads FQNEAQ (reference sequence). The CDR3 totals 13 residues. CDR3 amino acids: CASSSTMVGTQYF. CDR3 bases: TGTGCCAGCAGTTCAACAATGGTCGGTACGCAGTATTTT.

The chain links TRBV29-1 to TRBJ2-1, with 9 bases aligning to TRBD1. Germline CDR1 and CDR2: SQVTM and ANQGSEA. CDR3 length: 13 amino acids. Germline trimming cut 6 bases from V and 3 bases from J; bases unmatched to any gene: 3. Written as DNA, the CDR3 is TGCAGCGTCGACAGGGGGAACTACAATGAGCAGTTCTTC. Translating it yields CSVDRGNYNEQFF.

V is TRBV29-1 and J is TRBJ1-1; D gene unclear. Germline CDR1 reads SQVTM; CDR2 reads ANQGSEA. Trimming shortened V by 4 bases and J by 6 bases, and 12 bases separated the two germline ends. This CDR3 is 12 amino acids long. This CDR3 is CSVVSAVPEAFF. The CDR3 DNA follows: TGCAGCGTTGTGTCAGCTGTCCCTGAAGCTTTCTTT.

This rearrangement joins TRBV7-9 to TRBJ1-1; TRBD1 might be the D (5 bases). CDR1 and CDR2 from the germline V gene are SEHNR and FQNEAQ (reference sequence). The CDR3 has 15 amino acids. V was cut by 11 bases and J by 3 bases, with 22 bases left in between. Written as DNA, the CDR3 is TGTGCCCAGCCTCTGGGCCCACCGGGGGACACTGAAGCTTTCTTT. Its translation is CAQPLGPPGDTEAFF.

This clonotype appeared a few times. The chain joins TRBV29-1 to TRBJ2-7; TRBD1 matches at 9 bases. This CDR3 is built from 12 residues. Germline loops: CDR1 SQVTM, CDR2 ANQGSEA. Losses at the gene ends were 7 bases for V and 5 bases for J; bases not matched to a gene: 6. CDR3: CSAVGTGHEQYF. CDR3 coding DNA: TGCAGCGCCGTGGGGACAGGGCACGAGCAGTACTTC.